These 4 T cell receptor beta chains came from one sample sequenced in a study of post-analysis software for immune sequencing data. Study-wide results and limits: With TRBV5-6, TRBV5-1 and TRBV20-1 included, about five TRBV segments were more frequent in patients than in controls.

Included in the TCR beta cDNA libraries were unique molecular identifiers. In TCRdb, the PCR reads were re-called with MiXCR into one record per CDR3 protein. The sample includes hundreds of thousands of distinct CDR3 sequences, about 60% of them seen just once. For these TCRs, the target antigens are not known. The sample taken for sequencing was blood. These receptors all come from a girl aged 2 to 9 with multiple sclerosis.

In the case of this clonotype: At one end the junction does not follow the germline gene, possibly because of a read error. V and J are TRBV29-1 and TRBJ2-1, with 12 bases lining up with TRBD2. The germline gives CDR1 SQVTM, CDR2 ANQGSEA. The CDR3 is made up of 17 amino acids. The CDR3 region has the DNA TGCAGCGCCAAGGGGCTAGCGGGAGGGCAGGACTACAGTGAGCAGTTCTTC. It yields the protein CSAKGLAGGQDYSEQFF.

V usage is TRBV6-2 or TRBV6-3 and J usage is TRBJ2-2, with 10 bases that match TRBD1. Trimming cost V 6 bases and J 6 bases; bases outside gene matches: 22. This CDR3 spans 20 amino acids. Looked up from germline, CDR1 is MNHEY and CDR2 is SVGEGT. The CDR3 sequence: CASSPRAGTGVLSSPGELFF. CDR3 sequence (DNA): TGTGCCAGCAGCCCCCGAGCGGGGACAGGGGTATTATCTAGTCCCGGGGAGCTGTTTTTT.

The chain joins TRBV10-2 to TRBJ2-7; 8 positions agree with TRBD1. V shed 1 base and J 3 bases; nucleotides not matched to a gene: 8. CDR1 WSHSY and CDR2 SAAADI come from the germline V gene. The CDR3 loop spans 16 amino acids. CDR3 sequence (DNA): TGCGCCAGCAGTGAGTTTCCCCGCGGACAGGGCTACGAGCAGTACTTC. This translates into CASSEFPRGQGYEQYF.

The chain uses TRBV13 and TRBJ2-1; D not certain. The CDR3 has 13 amino acids. Germline lookup yields CDR1 PRHDT and CDR2 FYEKMQ (reference sequence). V lost 6 bases to trimming and J lost 5 bases, with 11 bases between them. The CDR3 DNA sequence: TGTGCCAGCAGTCAAGACACCCACAATGAGCAGTTCTTC. It encodes CASSQDTHNEQFF. The full variable domain, in which reference TRBV13 and TRBJ2-1 provide the parts outside the CDR3, is AAGVIQSPRHLIKEKRETATLKCYPIPRHDTVYWYQQGPGQDPQFLISFYEKMQSDKGSIPDRFSAQQFSDYHSELNMSSLELGDSALYFCASSQDTHNEQFFGPGTRLTVL.